This TCR beta chain was observed in a study of regulatory T cells in long-lasting Graves disease. Time point specified: newly diagnosed GD, antithyroid drugs for less than 3 months. PBMCs were the source of the RNA used for TCR sequencing. In Xi'an, China, an endocrinology department was the source of patients. CDR3 regions were amplified by Arm-PCR using iRepertoire HTBI primers to build TCR beta libraries. Original handling: The study identified about 60 TRBV and 11 to 15 TRBJ segments across samples. TCRdb re-called the multiplex PCR reads with MiXCR, one entry per CDR3 protein. What appears here as the V and J calls and clone size reflects TCRdb's work, not the paper's. The repertoire has some 490,000 distinct CDR3 sequences, more than 10% of them found once; the top ten carry about 8.9%. The V gene's germline CDR1 is SEHNR and CDR2 FQNEAQ (reference sequence). CDR3 size: 13 residues. The V gene lost 7 bases and the J gene lost 5 bases, with 11 bases spanning the gap.

The sample was also reused in another study, on T cells in Graves' hyperthyroidism and ophthalmopathy.

The V and J genes are TRBV7-9 and TRBJ2-2; unclear D gene. The sample here was peripheral blood mononuclear cells (PBMCs), taken at new diagnosis, from a patient treated with antithyroid drugs. The receptor comes from a woman aged 25-40 years with Graves disease. CDR3 bases: TGTGCCAGCAACGTCCCGCTAACCGGGGAGCTGTTTTTT. This encodes CASNVPLTGELFF.